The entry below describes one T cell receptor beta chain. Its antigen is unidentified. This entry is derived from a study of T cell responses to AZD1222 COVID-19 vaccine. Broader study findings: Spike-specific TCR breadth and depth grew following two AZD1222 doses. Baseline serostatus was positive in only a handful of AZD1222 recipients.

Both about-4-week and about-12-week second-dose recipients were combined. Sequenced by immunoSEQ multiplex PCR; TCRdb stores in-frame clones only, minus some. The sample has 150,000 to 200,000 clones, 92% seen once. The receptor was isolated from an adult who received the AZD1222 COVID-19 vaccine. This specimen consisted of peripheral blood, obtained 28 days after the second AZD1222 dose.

CDR3 coding DNA: TGTGCCAGCAGCCGTATGGGCTTCTCGAACACCGGGGAGCTGTTTTTT. It specifies CASSRMGFSNTGELFF. The V call is TRBV5-6, the J call TRBJ2-2, with D hard to call. Trimming shortened V by 4 bases and J by 0 bases, and 13 bases separated the two germline ends. This CDR3 has 16 residues. Germline V lookup: CDR1 SGHDT, CDR2 YYEEEE.